The subject of this entry is one TCR beta chain. This clone was counted a single time. Which antigen it targets is not known. Per-base qualities were not stored, and no clone one base away is much larger. The CDR3 covers 19 residues, taking in both the cysteine and the phenylalanine. The CDR3 DNA has 57 bases and is translated from base 1. V is trimmed back by 3 bases and J by 5 bases, and the junction contains 16 bases that no gene match accounts for. As encoded in the germline V gene, CDR1 is MNHEY while CDR2 is SVGEGT. Each collaborating institution followed its own protocols to collect whole blood in K2EDTA tubes. For TCRbeta analysis, collaborators shipped samples in one of three forms: frozen whole blood, isolated PBMCs, or DNA extracted from either of those sample types. The data originate from a study of blood T cell repertoires in COVID-19 (TCRdb year 2020). About the investigation overall: Samples covering the acute and convalescent phases of COVID-19 were provided by collaborators in the United States, Italy and Spain. Samples were obtained from the ongoing ImmuneRACE study (first 160 participants) and from 950 to 1,500 subjects provided by 6 global collaborators. The repertoires were made available in a free public database intended to serve as a resource for research on the immune response to SARS-CoV-2. Where HLA class I and class II types were available, the types were taken from metadata supplied by the sample provider, not from assay-based typing. The sample metadata nearly always contained a de-identified subject ID, COVID-19 status, age in years and sex. The dataset comprised deeply sampled blood TCRbeta repertoires from subjects exposed to, actively infected with, or recovered from COVID-19. The prospective study material was composed of cDNA or gDNA derived from T cells, B-cell-depleted T cells, or PBMCs.

TCRbeta CDR3 regions were amplified from genomic DNA by means of the immunoSEQ Assay, a bias-controlled multiplex PCR. The original methods were these. Within the assay, amplification of reference gene primers was used to estimate how many nucleated cells each sample contained. Sequence reads were collapsed and filtered to measure the absolute abundance of every unique TCRbeta CDR3 rearrangement. For each sample, productive Simpson clonality was calculated by taking the square root of Simpson's diversity index across productive rearrangements. Drawn from immuneACCESS, this table holds only the in-frame rearrangements with V and J called that TCRdb kept. Clones are partly lost; checked studies trace under half to an unresolved V gene and leave the rest unexplained. V, J and clone size derive from that table, while D and trimming were established from the DNA sequence. Present in this sample are 65,000 to 80,000 clones, about 90% of which were seen just once. In total, the top ten clones hold about 4.5% of the sample.

General conclusions and limits of the study: Clinical and demographic metadata were provided uncurated, with the amount varying by source and participant.

This TCR derives from a man between 50 and 59 years old with active COVID-19. Sequencing was done on a sample of peripheral blood. The sequence is built from TRBV6-2 or TRBV6-3 and TRBJ2-2; TRBD2 lines up with 9 middle nucleotides. The bases read TGTGCCAGCAGTTATTTCCCTGCGAGCGGGAGGTTTGAGACCGGGGAGCTGTTTTTT. It encodes CASSYFPASGRFETGELFF.